This entry lists 19 T cell receptor beta chains sequenced from one sample in a study of regulatory T cells in long-lasting Graves disease. Arm-PCR with iRepertoire HTBI primers amplified the CDR3 regions for these TCR beta libraries. TCRdb analysed the multiplex PCR reads with MiXCR anew, one entry per CDR3 protein. This sample has 350,000 to 500,000 distinct CDR3 sequences, with 14% found just once. Time point reported: newly diagnosed GD, antithyroid drugs for less than 3 months. PBMCs provided the RNA from which the TCR library was made. These same records also appear under a second study, on T cells in Graves' hyperthyroidism and ophthalmopathy.

Sequenced material: peripheral blood mononuclear cells (PBMCs), taken at new diagnosis, from a patient treated with antithyroid drugs. These receptors were taken from a woman aged 45-65 years with Graves disease.

This clonotype was found many times. V usage is TRBV28 and J usage is TRBJ2-5; 10 bases agree with TRBD2. CDR1 is MDHEN, CDR2 SYDVKM, per germline. V gave up 7 bases and J gave up 2 bases; unmatched junction bases: 1. The CDR3 extends over 13 amino acids. CDR3 amino acids: CASKLAGQETQYF. The CDR3 DNA follows: TGTGCCAGCAAACTAGCGGGACAAGAGACCCAGTACTTC.

This clonotype came up once. The chain combines TRBV5-5 with TRBJ2-2, with a possible D match to TRBD2 (5 bases). V was pared by 2 bases and J by 1 base, with 9 bases between. Germline V CDR1 and CDR2: SGHKS, YYEKEE (reference sequence). The CDR3 has 15 amino acids. The CDR3 protein is CASSFNSENTGELFF. CDR3 nucleotide sequence: TGTGCCAGCAGCTTCAATAGCGAGAACACCGGGGAGCTGTTTTTT.

This clonotype is a singleton in its sample. V gene TRBV7-9 combines with J gene TRBJ1-5, with TRBD1 matching over 7 bases. There are 16 residues in the CDR3. CDR1 and CDR2 (germline): SEHNR, FQNEAQ (reference sequence). V lost 4 bases and J lost 4; bases outside the gene matches: 10. The CDR3 DNA reads as TGTGCCAGCAGCTCAAATCCGGGACAGTATAATCAGCCCCAGCATTTT. It codes for CASSSNPGQYNQPQHF.

In its sample, this clonotype was seen a few times. The rearrangement joins TRBV7-3 to TRBJ1-1; no reliable D call. The germline V and J ends were trimmed by 0 bases and 0 bases, with 5 bases remaining between them. This CDR3 contains 14 residues. CDR1 is SGHTA and CDR2 is FQGTGA in the germline V gene. The CDR3 sequence is CASSLTVLNTEAFF. The CDR3 nucleotides are TGTGCCAGCAGCTTAACCGTGTTGAACACTGAAGCTTTCTTT.

In regard to this clonotype: A much larger clone is a single base away; this may be a read error. V and J are TRBV5-1 and TRBJ2-7; 9 positions match TRBD1. This CDR3 has 14 residues. Germline loops: CDR1 SGHRS, CDR2 YFSETQ. The CDR3 here is CASSDGQGFYDQYF. CDR3 DNA sequence: TGCGCCAGCAGCGACGGACAGGGGTTTTACGATCAGTACTTC.

This clonotype was detected many times. The chain employs TRBV10-3 and TRBJ2-7; possibly TRBD1 for D (6 bases). Trimming shortened V by 5 bases and J by 5 bases, and 10 bases separated the two germline ends. The CDR3 contains 12 residues. Looked up from germline, CDR1 is ENHRY and CDR2 is SYGVKD. The CDR3 nucleotides read TGTGCCATCAGTTTCCAGGGGCACGAGCAGTACTTC. It yields the protein CAISFQGHEQYF.

This clonotype appeared many times. The chain employs TRBV28 and TRBJ2-5, with D unclear. The CDR3 covers 15 residues. Germline V gives CDR1 MDHEN, CDR2 SYDVKM. Trimming stripped 3 bases from V and 1 base from J, with 12 bases between. The CDR3 loop reads CASSFPAIGQETQYF. CDR3 nucleotide sequence: TGTGCCAGCAGTTTTCCAGCAATAGGCCAAGAGACCCAGTACTTC.

This chain uses TRBV28 with TRBJ1-5; perhaps TRBD1 as D (6 bases). The CDR3 contains 15 residues. From germline, CDR1 is MDHEN and CDR2 SYDVKM. V lost 3 bases and J 5 bases, leaving 14 bases between the germline ends. The CDR3 coding sequence is TGTGCCAGCAGTTTCTTACAGGGAGGGCATCAGCCCCAGCATTTT. Protein sequence: CASSFLQGGHQPQHF. The full variable domain, in which reference TRBV28 and TRBJ1-5 provide the parts outside the CDR3, is DVKVTQSSRYLVKRTGEKVFLECVQDMDHENMFWYRQDPGLGLRLIYFSYDVKMKEKGDIPEGYSVSREKKERFSLILESASTNQTSMYLCASSFLQGGHQPQHFGDGTRLSIL.

The chain combines TRBV5-4 with TRBJ1-3, with 7 nucleotides matching TRBD1. The V segment lost 4 bases and the J segment 0 bases; nucleotides outside the gene matches: 4. This CDR3 region has 15 residues. Germline lookup yields CDR1 SGHNT and CDR2 YYREEE (reference sequence). The CDR3 region has the DNA TGTGCCAGCAGCACCCGGGACAGCTCTGGAAACACCATATATTTT. It codes for CASSTRDSSGNTIYF.

At least ten counts were recorded for this clonotype. The chain employs TRBV12-3 or TRBV12-4 and TRBJ2-7; D is unresolved. Trimming took off 2 bases at V and 3 bases at J, with 11 bases between the two ends. CDR3 length equals 14 residues. This chain's CDR3 is CASSLQQVGYEQYF. The CDR3 DNA is TGTGCCAGCAGTTTACAGCAGGTGGGCTACGAGCAGTACTTC.

This clonotype was counted ten times or more. The V and J genes are TRBV7-6 and TRBJ2-1, with D unresolved. This CDR3 comprises 16 residues. The V gene's germline CDR1 is SGHVS and CDR2 FNYEAQ. V lost 4 bases, J lost 0 bases, and 13 bases lay in between. The CDR3 DNA follows: TGTGCCAGCAGCTCCGGGTTACCAAGCTCCTACAATGAGCAGTTCTTC. Its protein product is CASSSGLPSSYNEQFF.

This clonotype occurred many times. This chain links TRBV11-2 with TRBJ2-5, with a weak D call TRBD2 (5 bases). The CDR3 contains 13 residues. Germline V gives CDR1 SGHAT, CDR2 FQNNGV. Trimming stripped 5 bases from V and 4 bases from J, with 11 bases between. CDR3 residues: CASSPAAGETQYF. As DNA, the CDR3 is TGTGCCAGCAGCCCGGCTGCGGGAGAGACCCAGTACTTC. Full variable domain (rest looked up from reference TRBV11-2 and TRBJ2-5): EAGVAQSPRYKIIEKRQSVAFWCNPISGHATLYWYQQILGQGPKLLIQFQNNGVVDDSQLPKDRFSAERLKGVDSTLKIQPAKLEDSAVYLCASSPAAGETQYFGPGTRLLVL.

A word on this clonotype: A much larger clone sits a single nucleotide away, making a read error possible. In DNA, the CDR3 is TGTGCCTGGAGTGGGGCTCTAAGGGGTAGCGAGCCCCAGCATTTT. Translation: CAWSGALRGSEPQHF. The chain joins TRBV30 to TRBJ1-5; a weak D match, TRBD1 (5 bases). The ends were cut back, 1 base at V and 8 bases at J, with 18 bases in the middle. This CDR3 region has 15 residues. Germline V CDR1 and CDR2: GTSNPN, SVGIG (reference sequence).

This clonotype was seen just once. The CDR3 does not end in the conserved phenylalanine or tryptophan, so this is likely a read error. The chain employs TRBV7-9 and TRBJ2-1; D is tentatively TRBD1 or TRBD2 (5 bases each). Per germline, CDR1 SEHNR and CDR2 FQNEAQ (reference sequence). The CDR3 is made up of 14 amino acids. Here the CDR3 reads CAGSLPGRINEQFS. The CDR3 region has the DNA TGTGCCGGCAGCTTACCGGGACGCATCAATGAGCAGTTCTCC.

This clonotype was observed at least ten times. V and J are TRBV18 and TRBJ2-1; D is perhaps TRBD1 or TRBD2 (8 bases each). Trimming removed 3 bases at V and 5 bases at J, with 23 bases between. The CDR3 is made up of 18 amino acids. Germline CDR1 is KGHSH and CDR2 is LQKENI. CDR3 region: CASSPISLAGQVHNEQFF. For the CDR3, the DNA is TGTGCCAGCTCACCGATATCTTTAGCGGGACAGGTCCACAATGAGCAGTTCTTC. Full variable domain (missing parts from reference TRBV18 and TRBJ2-1): NAGVMQNPRHLVRRRGQEARLRCSPMKGHSHVYWYRQLPEEGLKFMVYLQKENIIDESGMPKERFSAEFPKEGPSILRIQQVVRGDSAAYFCASSPISLAGQVHNEQFFGPGTRLTVL.

This clonotype was observed many times. This chain connects TRBV6-2 or TRBV6-3 to TRBJ2-3, with 10 bases identical to TRBD2. Trimming cost V 3 bases and J 7 bases; bases outside gene matches: 4. Germline V gene sequence: CDR1 MNHEY, CDR2 SVGEGT. The CDR3 extends over 14 amino acids. This CDR3 is CASSYSGRFHTQYF. In nucleotides, the CDR3 is TGTGCCAGCAGTTATAGCGGGAGGTTTCATACGCAGTATTTT.

This clonotype turned up a few times. The chain carries TRBV2 and TRBJ2-7, with TRBD1 identical over 10 bases. CDR3 length equals 15 residues. Trimming cost V 6 bases and J 4 bases; bases outside gene matches: 9. Germline CDR1 reads SNHLY; CDR2 reads FYNNEI. The CDR3 sequence: CASRFGQGVSYEQYF. CDR3 bases: TGTGCCAGCAGATTTGGACAGGGGGTTTCATACGAGCAGTACTTC.

This clonotype was found many times. The chain has TRBV11-2 and TRBJ2-1, with D tentatively TRBD1 (6 bases). V was clipped by 4 bases and J by 0 bases, with 16 bases between them. Germline V CDR1 and CDR2: SGHAT, FQNNGV. This CDR3 has 17 amino acids. CDR3 in DNA: TGTGCCAGCAGCTCTCGACAGGACCCGAGCTCCTACAATGAGCAGTTCTTC. The encoded protein is CASSSRQDPSSYNEQFF.

Only one count was recorded for this clonotype. J is TRBJ2-2 and V is TRBV30, with 9 bases that match TRBD2. The CDR3 covers 15 residues. The J segment lost 6 bases and the V segment lost 4 bases, leaving 9 bases of the junction unmatched. Germline-derived CDR1 and CDR2 are GTSNPN and SVGIG (reference sequence). The CDR3 loop reads CAWTLGEREAGELFF. The CDR3, as DNA: TGTGCCTGGACGCTAGGAGAGCGGGAGGCCGGGGAGCTGTTTTTT.